Below, 8 T cell receptor beta chains from the same sample are listed, as sequenced in a study of shared clonotypes between healthy human individuals. TCRdb's copy holds only in-frame clones and misses some; the assay was immunoSEQ multiplex PCR. The sample lists 2 million to 2.5 million clones, 80% to 95% occurring once. The sequencing sample was made of naive CD4+ T cells from PBMCs. Sample subset: CD45RA+ positively selected. All receptors derive from a man younger than 30 in good health. Some clones in this sample may be carry-over from other donors' samples.

The J gene is TRBJ1-1, the V gene TRBV9; no definite D call. V was clipped by 0 bases and J by 8 bases, with 8 bases between them. The CDR3 runs to 12 residues. Germline assignment: CDR1 SGDLS and CDR2 YYNGEE. The CDR3 loop is CASSVVDGEAFF. The DNA of the CDR3 is TGTGCCAGCAGCGTAGTTGACGGCGAAGCTTTCTTT.

This clone was seen just once. Other DNA sequences in this sample translate to the same CDR3. The chain couples TRBV30 to TRBJ2-5; unclear D gene. The CDR3 covers 13 residues. CDR1 and CDR2 from the germline V gene are GTSNPN and SVGIG (reference sequence). The germline V and J ends were trimmed by 0 bases and 1 base, with 6 bases remaining between them. CDR3 nucleotide sequence: TGTGCCTGGAGTGTGTTGGCCCAAGAGACCCAGTACTTC. Translating it yields CAWSVLAQETQYF.

The rearrangement links TRBV28 to TRBJ1-2; TRBD1 matches at 7 bases. In germline, CDR1 is MDHEN, CDR2 SYDVKM. The CDR3 is 13 amino acids. V shed 6 bases, J shed 6 bases, and the junction held 7 bases outside the gene matches. Here the CDR3 reads CASRTTGRDGYTF. The CDR3 coding sequence is TGTGCCAGCAGGACGACAGGGAGAGATGGCTACACCTTC.

The chain employs TRBV30 and TRBJ1-6; no reliable D call. The germline V and J ends were trimmed by 4 bases and 8 bases, with 18 bases remaining between them. The length of the CDR3 is 15 residues. Germline CDR1 GTSNPN, CDR2 SVGIG (reference sequence). CDR3 nucleotides: TGTGCCTGGAATGTTGGCTCCCCTGGGGATTCACCCCTCCACTTT. Translated, it gives CAWNVGSPGDSPLHF.

The rearrangement links TRBV7-8 to TRBJ1-5; TRBD1 matches at 7 bases. Unmatched junction bases numbered 19, after V lost 4 bases and J lost 7 bases. Germline-derived CDR1 and CDR2 are SGHVS and FQNEAQ. The length of the CDR3 is 18 residues. CDR3 DNA: TGTGCCAGCAGCTCCCAAATCCGGGACAGCGAATCATCCCAGCCCCAGCATTTT. Protein sequence: CASSSQIRDSESSQPQHF. The complete variable domain, with remaining parts taken from reference TRBV7-8 and TRBJ1-5, reads GAGVSQSPRYKVAKRGQDVALRCDPISGHVSLFWYQQALGQGPEFLTYFQNEAQLDKSGLPSDRFFAERPEGSVSTLKIQRTQQEDSAVYLCASSSQIRDSESSQPQHFGDGTRLSIL.

This chain joins TRBV29-1 and TRBJ1-4; 9 bases fit TRBD1. Germline assignment: CDR1 SQVTM and CDR2 ANQGSEA. V was clipped by 7 bases and J by 1 base; unmatched bases: 4. This CDR3 has 14 residues. The CDR3 nucleotides are TGCAGCGACTCGGGACAGGGAACTAATGAAAAACTGTTTTTT. Translation gives CSDSGQGTNEKLFF.

To note about this clone: The sample carries other DNA sequences with the same CDR3. The V gene is TRBV5-4, the J gene TRBJ2-5; D tentatively fits TRBD1 or TRBD2 (5 bases each). This CDR3 has 14 residues. Between the trimmed V and J ends, which lost 0 bases and 2 bases, there was a span of 8 bases. Germline V gene lookup returns CDR1 SGHNT and CDR2 YYREEE (reference sequence). The CDR3 nucleotides are TGTGCCAGCAGCTTGGCCGGGGCTCAAGAGACCCAGTACTTC. Its translation is CASSLAGAQETQYF.

The V call is TRBV9, the J call TRBJ1-2; no clear D gene. Trimming took 4 bases from V and 3 from J, leaving 16 bases between them. The V gene's germline CDR1 is SGDLS and CDR2 YYNGEE. CDR3 length: 15 amino acids. In nucleotides, the CDR3 is TGTGCCAGCAGCTTCGGCCCCTCGAACGACTATGGCTACACCTTC. It codes for CASSFGPSNDYGYTF.